These 26 T cell receptor beta chains came from one sample sequenced in a study of OX40 agonist ivuxolimab in advanced cancers. TCRdb's table, derived via immunoSEQ multiplex PCR, lists solely in-frame clones and lacks some. Of over 45,000 clones in the sample, approximately 90% are singletons; the top ten hold over 1.1%. This sample comprised CD4+ or CD8+ T cells sorted from blood, obtained in a trial of the OX40 agonist ivuxolimab. The receptors stem from an adult with an advanced solid tumor such as melanoma, head and neck, liver or kidney cancer.

V and J are TRBV7-8 and TRBJ2-2; D ambiguous. CDR3 length equals 15 residues. The germline CDR1 and CDR2 sequences are SGHVS and FQNEAQ. Between the trimmed V and J ends, which lost 3 bases and 0 bases, there was a span of 8 bases. CDR3 sequence (DNA): TGTGCCAGCAGCTTGTTGGTTACGAACACCGGGGAGCTGTTTTTT. The encoded protein is CASSLLVTNTGELFF.

V usage is TRBV2 and J usage is TRBJ1-2; no reliable D call. Germline V lookup: CDR1 SNHLY, CDR2 FYNNEI. V dropped 7 bases and J dropped 5 bases, with 11 bases sitting between them. The CDR3 totals 12 residues. The DNA for the CDR3 is TGTGCCAGCATCGGTCTAGCTTATGGCTACACCTTC. This sequence encodes CASIGLAYGYTF.

This chain connects TRBV29-1 to TRBJ1-2; D ambiguous. The germline V gene has CDR1 SQVTM and CDR2 ANQGSEA. This CDR3 is built from 13 residues. Trimming stripped 1 base from V and 4 bases from J, with 10 bases between. The CDR3 DNA reads TGCAGCGTTGAAGGGGCGGGATTCTATGGCTACACCTTC. It codes for CSVEGAGFYGYTF.

The chain couples TRBV28 to TRBJ2-2; either TRBD1 or TRBD2 may supply D (6 bases each). CDR1 and CDR2 from the germline V gene are MDHEN and SYDVKM. V shed 4 bases and J shed 4 bases, with 10 bases lying between them. This CDR3 is built from 14 residues. This CDR3 reads CASSSGGGTGELFF. The DNA for the CDR3 is TGTGCCAGCAGTTCCGGGGGCGGCACCGGGGAGCTGTTTTTT.

The chain links TRBV2 to TRBJ2-7, with D perhaps TRBD2 (5 bases). The CDR3 spans 12 residues. CDR1 SNHLY and CDR2 FYNNEI come from the germline V gene. Trimming took 6 bases from V and 3 from J, leaving 9 bases between them. This chain's CDR3 is CASREAGYEQYF. Here the CDR3 DNA reads TGTGCCAGCAGGGAGGCTGGCTACGAGCAGTACTTC.

The CDR3 loop reads CASAAPRQGFFGNTIYF. The CDR3 DNA follows: TGTGCTAGTGCCGCCCCGAGACAGGGTTTCTTTGGAAACACCATATATTTT. The chain couples TRBV12-5 to TRBJ1-3; 7 nucleotides match TRBD1. J was trimmed by 3 bases and V by 7 bases; bases with no gene match: 15. This CDR3 has 17 amino acids. The germline CDR1 and CDR2 sequences are LGHNT and FRNRAP.

The CDR3 loop reads CASRPLPQGMGNEKLFF. The CDR3, as DNA: TGCGCCAGCAGACCTCTTCCACAGGGGATGGGTAATGAAAAACTGTTTTTT. The chain has TRBV5-1 and TRBJ1-4, with 7 bases matching TRBD1. Germline assignment: CDR1 SGHRS and CDR2 YFSETQ. The CDR3 runs to 17 residues. V shed 5 bases, J shed 4 bases, and the junction held 14 bases outside the gene matches.

The rearrangement uses TRBV19 and TRBJ2-1; TRBD2 might be the D (5 bases). The CDR3 is 13 residues long. Germline CDR1 is LNHDA and CDR2 is SQIVND (reference sequence). V gave up 10 bases and J gave up 8 bases, with 18 bases separating them. The CDR3 protein is CATSRGSRDEQFF. The CDR3 DNA reads TGTGCCACCAGTAGAGGGAGCCGCGATGAGCAGTTCTTC.

The genes are TRBV7-9 and TRBJ1-5, with D maybe TRBD1 (5 bases). This CDR3 spans 15 amino acids. Per germline, CDR1 SEHNR and CDR2 FQNEAQ (reference sequence). Trimming shortened V by 6 bases and J by 4 bases, and 16 bases separated the two germline ends. The CDR3 DNA reads TGTGCCAGCAGTCCCCCCGGAGGGGCAAATCAGCCCCAGCATTTT. Translating gives CASSPPGGANQPQHF.

This clone was picked up a small number of times. V usage is TRBV6-1 and J usage is TRBJ2-3; D possibly corresponds to TRBD2 (6 bases). Trimming took 2 bases from V and 1 from J, leaving 16 bases between them. The CDR3 contains 17 residues. The germline V gene has CDR1 MNHNS and CDR2 SASEGT. The CDR3 here is CASSERWAGLGTDTQYF. CDR3 bases: TGTGCCAGCAGTGAAAGGTGGGCGGGACTGGGCACAGATACGCAGTATTTT.

In this sample, this clone turned up a few times. The CDR3 DNA is TGTGCCAGCACGGATGGGGATACGCAGTATTTT. This encodes CASTDGDTQYF. The V gene is TRBV11-1, the J gene TRBJ2-3; D unclear. The CDR3 loop spans 11 amino acids. V lost 7 bases, J lost 6 bases, and 8 bases lay in between. Germline CDR1 is SGHAT and CDR2 is FQDESV (reference sequence).

Only one count was recorded for this clone. The J gene is TRBJ2-1, the V gene TRBV2; 7 nucleotides align to TRBD2. V trimming: 4 bases; J trimming: 7 bases; junction bases outside the gene matches: 10. Looked up from germline, CDR1 is SNHLY and CDR2 is FYNNEI. The CDR3 runs 15 residues. CDR3 sequence (DNA): TGTGCCAGCAGTGTGGACCGAGCGGGACTAAATGAGCAGTTCTTC. It codes for CASSVDRAGLNEQFF.

CDR3 DNA sequence: TGTGCCAGCAGTTTCGGACAGGGGGCTTATGGCTACACCTTC. It codes for CASSFGQGAYGYTF. This chain links TRBV28 with TRBJ1-2; 11 bases align to TRBD1. The junction had 2 bases not matched to a gene; V was cut back by 3 bases and J by 5 bases. Per germline, CDR1 MDHEN and CDR2 SYDVKM. The CDR3 is made up of 14 amino acids.

The chain couples TRBV9 to TRBJ2-1; either TRBD1 or TRBD2 may supply D (5 bases each). The ends were cut back, 4 bases at V and 3 bases at J, with 11 bases in the middle. Germline CDR1 reads SGDLS; CDR2 reads YYNGEE. This CDR3 has 14 residues. CDR3 sequence (DNA): TGTGCCAGCAGCCCGAGGGGAAGCTACAATGAGCAGTTCTTC. Translation gives CASSPRGSYNEQFF. The full variable domain, with the rest looked up from reference TRBV9 and TRBJ2-1, is DSGVTQTPKHLITATGQRVTLRCSPRSGDLSVYWYQQSLDQGLQFLIQYYNGEERAKGNILERFSAQQFPDLHSELNLSSLELGDSALYFCASSPRGSYNEQFFGPGTRLTVL.

V usage is TRBV30 and J usage is TRBJ1-5; D remains unclear. The CDR3 sequence is 13 residues long. V lost 0 bases and J lost 7, with 10 bases in between. Germline loops: CDR1 GTSNPN, CDR2 SVGIG (reference sequence). CDR3 in amino acids: CAWSVLQGQPQHF. The DNA of the CDR3 is TGTGCCTGGAGTGTCCTTCAAGGCCAGCCCCAGCATTTT.

The J gene is TRBJ2-5, the V gene TRBV19; 7 nucleotides align to TRBD2. CDR1 LNHDA and CDR2 SQIVND come from the germline V gene (reference sequence). There are 15 residues in the CDR3. The trim removed 3 bases at V and 5 bases at J, leaving 9 bases unmatched. The CDR3 DNA reads TGTGCCAGTAGTATCTTTGGTACAGCGGGGGAGACCCAGTACTTC. It is translated as CASSIFGTAGETQYF.

This clone was found once. V and J are TRBV15 and TRBJ2-5; the D gene is possibly TRBD2 (7 bases). Trimming stripped 0 bases from V and 5 bases from J, with 16 bases between. Germline CDR1 is LNHNV and CDR2 is YYDKDF (reference sequence). The CDR3 is 16 residues long. CDR3 region: CATSRDPRGAGETQYF. CDR3 coding DNA: TGTGCCACCAGCAGAGACCCTCGGGGGGCGGGGGAGACCCAGTACTTC.

This clone was recorded only once. CDR3 in amino acids: CASSRTGDQETQYF. DNA for the CDR3: TGTGCCAGCAGCCGGACAGGCGACCAAGAGACCCAGTACTTC. J is TRBJ2-5 and V is TRBV7-9, with TRBD1 matching 7 bases. V was pared by 5 bases and J by 0 bases, with 3 bases of the junction left unmatched. Germline V lookup: CDR1 SEHNR, CDR2 FQNEAQ (reference sequence). The CDR3 is 14 residues long.

The chain uses TRBV11-2 and TRBJ2-3; D is perhaps TRBD1 (5 bases). Germline assignment: CDR1 SGHAT and CDR2 FQNNGV. V was cut by 6 bases and J by 2 bases, with 18 bases left in between. The CDR3 totals 16 residues. The CDR3, as DNA: TGTGCCAGCAGTTTCAGGGCCCCCACCTCCACAGATACGCAGTATTTT. Residues: CASSFRAPTSTDTQYF. Complete variable domain (other parts from reference TRBV11-2 and TRBJ2-3): EAGVAQSPRYKIIEKRQSVAFWCNPISGHATLYWYQQILGQGPKLLIQFQNNGVVDDSQLPKDRFSAERLKGVDSTLKIQPAKLEDSAVYLCASSFRAPTSTDTQYFGPGTRLTVL.

J is TRBJ2-2 and V is TRBV25-1, with 7 bases fitting TRBD1. CDR3 size: 15 residues. V lost 4 bases and J lost 6; bases outside the gene matches: 8. Germline assignment: CDR1 MGHDK and CDR2 SYGVNS. Here the CDR3 reads CASSATDRWPGELFF. The CDR3 region has the DNA TGTGCCAGCAGTGCGACGGACAGGTGGCCCGGGGAGCTGTTTTTT. The full variable domain, rest sourced from reference TRBV25-1 and TRBJ2-2, is EADIYQTPRYLVIGTGKKITLECSQTMGHDKMYWYQQDPGMELHLIHYSYGVNSTEKGDLSSESTVSRIRTEHFPLTLESARPSHTSQYLCASSATDRWPGELFFGEGSRLTVL.

The rearrangement joins TRBV19 to TRBJ2-5, with TRBD1 matching 7 bases. Germline assignment: CDR1 LNHDA and CDR2 SQIVND (reference sequence). V lost 5 bases to trimming and J lost 5 bases; unmatched junction nucleotides: 5. The CDR3 loop spans 13 amino acids. The CDR3 region is CASSARGLETQYF. CDR3 bases: TGTGCCAGTAGTGCGAGGGGGCTTGAGACCCAGTACTTC.

The rearrangement joins TRBV6-5 to TRBJ2-3, with D possibly matching TRBD2 (6 bases). This CDR3 has 15 residues. Trimming cost V 5 bases and J 0 bases, with 12 bases left between them. The germline gives CDR1 MNHEY, CDR2 SVGAGI. CDR3 protein: CASSTPGLSTDTQYF. CDR3 coding DNA: TGTGCCAGCAGTACACCGGGACTGAGCACAGATACGCAGTATTTT.

The chain has TRBV18 and TRBJ2-1; D is uncertain. The CDR3 totals 14 residues. Germline assignment: CDR1 KGHSH and CDR2 LQKENI. V lost 0 bases, J lost 5 bases, and 8 bases lay in between. The CDR3 sequence is CASSPPLPNNEQFF. The CDR3 bases are TGTGCCAGCTCACCACCGCTTCCAAACAATGAGCAGTTCTTC.

The chain carries TRBV7-8 and TRBJ2-2; D possibly corresponds to TRBD1 (5 bases). The germline gives CDR1 SGHVS, CDR2 FQNEAQ. The CDR3 is made up of 13 amino acids. Trimming pared 1 base from V and 6 bases from J, leaving 6 bases between. The CDR3 sequence is CASSLEGAGELFF. The CDR3 DNA reads TGTGCCAGCAGCTTAGAAGGGGCCGGGGAGCTGTTTTTT.

This clone came up once. The genes are TRBV6-1 and TRBJ2-5; 7 bases are shared with TRBD1. The CDR3 runs to 13 residues. Germline CDR1 is MNHNS and CDR2 is SASEGT. J gave up 4 bases and V 4 bases, and 3 bases lay outside the gene matches. CDR3 sequence (DNA): TGTGCCAGCAGTGCCACAGGGGCAGAGACCCAGTACTTC. Amino acids: CASSATGAETQYF.

The chain employs TRBV7-8 and TRBJ1-1; D remains ambiguous. Germline V CDR1 and CDR2: SGHVS, FQNEAQ. Trimming took off 1 base at V and 0 bases at J, with 9 bases between the two ends. The CDR3 has 15 residues. The CDR3 bases are TGTGCCAGCAGCTTAGATGGCAGGTTGAACACTGAAGCTTTCTTT. It specifies CASSLDGRLNTEAFF.